These T cell receptor beta chains were read from a single sample in a study of patients and donors after allogeneic stem cell transplantation. TCRdb fed the RT-PCR reads into MiXCR, producing one record per CDR3 protein. The sample has about 960,000 distinct CDR3 sequences, under 20% seen once. Specimen: blood, either unsorted or a sorted T cell fraction (not recorded which). These receptors originate from a human donor who was either an allogeneic HSCT recipient or a stem cell or donor lymphocyte infusion donor (not recorded which). It is not recorded whose cells these are; they may come from a transplant donor. Both conserved end residues are part of each CDR3. Each record gives: J gene, clone size, V gene, D gene, CDR3 protein, CDR3 DNA. D genes are given only for firm matches. Rows may omit the clone size; those that give it use once, few, many or a size class.

j_call: TRBJ2-2
clone_size: .
v_call: TRBV12-3/TRBV12-4
d_call: .
cdr3_aa: CASTYPGRGTGELFF
cdr3_nt: TGTGCCAGCACCTACCCGGGACGAGGGACCGGGGAGCTGTTTTTT

j_call: TRBJ2-2
clone_size: many
v_call: TRBV12-3/TRBV12-4
d_call: TRBD2
cdr3_aa: CASSPGTSAGELFF
cdr3_nt: TGTGCCAGCAGCCCGGGGACTAGCGCGGGGGAGCTGTTTTTT

j_call: TRBJ1-5
clone_size: few
v_call: TRBV20-1
d_call: .
cdr3_aa: CSARAGPPTGHRNQPQHF
cdr3_nt: TGCAGTGCTAGAGCAGGGCCCCCTACAGGGCACCGCAATCAGCCCCAGCATTTT

j_call: TRBJ2-5
clone_size: few
v_call: TRBV5-1
d_call: TRBD1
cdr3_aa: CASSFGQAASTQYF
cdr3_nt: TGCGCCAGCAGCTTCGGACAGGCGGCGAGTACCCAGTACTTC

j_call: TRBJ2-2
clone_size: few
v_call: TRBV21-1
d_call: .
cdr3_aa: CASSKRGGANTGELFF
cdr3_nt: TGTGCCAGCAGCAAAAGGGGGGGAGCGAACACCGGGGAGCTGTTTTTT

j_call: TRBJ2-7
clone_size: .
v_call: TRBV20-1
d_call: .
cdr3_aa: CSARRDLSSYEQYF
cdr3_nt: TGCAGTGCTAGACGGGACTTAAGCTCCTACGAGCAGTACTTC

j_call: TRBJ2-5
clone_size: .
v_call: TRBV4-2
d_call: .
cdr3_aa: CASSRSSPGETQYF
cdr3_nt: TGTGCCAGCAGCCGAAGTTCTCCGGGAGAGACCCAGTACTTC

j_call: TRBJ1-3
clone_size: .
v_call: TRBV20-1
d_call: .
cdr3_aa: CSASWENTIYF
cdr3_nt: TGCAGTGCTAGCTGGGAAAACACCATATATTTT

j_call: TRBJ2-1
clone_size: few
v_call: TRBV5-5
d_call: .
cdr3_aa: CASSGSGTHNEQFF
cdr3_nt: TGTGCCAGCAGTGGGAGCGGTACTCACAATGAGCAGTTCTTC

j_call: TRBJ1-2
clone_size: few
v_call: TRBV12-3/TRBV12-4
d_call: .
cdr3_aa: CASSPLGTGIYGYTF
cdr3_nt: TGTGCCAGCAGCCCTTTGGGTACAGGGATTTATGGCTACACCTTC

j_call: TRBJ2-3
clone_size: .
v_call: TRBV20-1
d_call: .
cdr3_aa: CSARLRGAGTDTQYF
cdr3_nt: TGCAGTGCTAGATTGAGGGGCGCGGGCACAGATACGCAGTATTTT

j_call: TRBJ2-3
clone_size: few
v_call: TRBV12-3/TRBV12-4
d_call: .
cdr3_aa: CASRPKPTDTQYF
cdr3_nt: TGTGCCAGCAGACCGAAACCCACAGATACGCAGTATTTT

j_call: TRBJ1-1
clone_size: few
v_call: TRBV2
d_call: .
cdr3_aa: CASSDPLGVLTEAFF
cdr3_nt: TGTGCCAGCAGCGACCCCTTGGGGGTACTCACTGAAGCTTTCTTT

j_call: TRBJ2-1
clone_size: few
v_call: TRBV10-3
d_call: .
cdr3_aa: CAISETSYEQFF
cdr3_nt: TGTGCCATCAGTGAGACTAGCTATGAGCAGTTCTTC

j_call: TRBJ2-7
clone_size: .
v_call: TRBV21-1
d_call: .
cdr3_aa: CASSKVKAGQGGGQYF
cdr3_nt: TGTGCCAGCAGCAAAGTAAAGGCCGGACAGGGTGGCGGGCAGTACTTC

j_call: TRBJ2-2
clone_size: few
v_call: TRBV6-5
d_call: .
cdr3_aa: CASSYGIRGTGELFF
cdr3_nt: TGTGCCAGCAGTTACGGGATCAGGGGCACCGGGGAGCTGTTTTTT

j_call: TRBJ2-7
clone_size: .
v_call: TRBV29-1
d_call: TRBD2
cdr3_aa: CSVKLAGDHEQYF
cdr3_nt: TGCAGCGTCAAACTAGCGGGAGACCACGAGCAGTACTTC

j_call: TRBJ1-4
clone_size: few
v_call: TRBV24-1
d_call: .
cdr3_aa: CATSPRNDEKLFF
cdr3_nt: TGTGCCACCAGTCCCAGGAATGATGAAAAACTGTTTTTT

j_call: TRBJ2-1
clone_size: .
v_call: TRBV4-2
d_call: TRBD2
cdr3_aa: CASSQGGGLAGLNEQFF
cdr3_nt: TGTGCCAGCAGCCAAGGGGGGGGGCTAGCGGGACTCAATGAGCAGTTCTTC

j_call: TRBJ2-5
clone_size: .
v_call: TRBV12-3/TRBV12-4
d_call: .
cdr3_aa: CASSLATWGGETQYF
cdr3_nt: TGTGCCAGCAGCTTGGCGACCTGGGGCGGGGAGACCCAGTACTTC

j_call: TRBJ2-5
clone_size: few
v_call: TRBV12-3/TRBV12-4
d_call: .
cdr3_aa: CASRPDLKLPETQYF
cdr3_nt: TGTGCCAGCAGACCGGACCTAAAACTCCCGGAGACCCAGTACTTC